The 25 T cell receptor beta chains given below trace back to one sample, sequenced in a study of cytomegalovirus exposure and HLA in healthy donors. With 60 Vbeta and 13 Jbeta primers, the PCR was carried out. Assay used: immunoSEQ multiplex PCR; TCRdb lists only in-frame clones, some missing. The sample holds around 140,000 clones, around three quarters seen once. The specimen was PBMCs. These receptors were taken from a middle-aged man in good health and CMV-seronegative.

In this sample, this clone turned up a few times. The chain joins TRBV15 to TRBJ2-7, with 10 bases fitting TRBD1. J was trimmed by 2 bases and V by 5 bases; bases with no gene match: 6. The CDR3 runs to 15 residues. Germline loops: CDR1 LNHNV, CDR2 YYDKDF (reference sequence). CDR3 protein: CATSLDRGLAYEQYF. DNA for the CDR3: TGTGCCACCAGCCTAGACAGGGGGCTGGCCTACGAGCAGTACTTC. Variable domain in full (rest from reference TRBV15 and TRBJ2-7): DAMVIQNPRYQVTQFGKPVTLSCSQTLNHNVMYWYQQKSSQAPKLLFHYYDKDFNNEADTPDNFQSRRPNTSFCFLDIRSPGLGDTAMYLCATSLDRGLAYEQYFGPGTRLTVT.

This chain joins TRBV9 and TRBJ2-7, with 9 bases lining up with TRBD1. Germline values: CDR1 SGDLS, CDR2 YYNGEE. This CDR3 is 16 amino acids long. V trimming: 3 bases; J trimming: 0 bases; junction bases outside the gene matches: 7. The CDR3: CASSGGTGYHSYEQYF. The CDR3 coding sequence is TGTGCCAGCAGCGGAGGGACAGGGTACCACTCCTACGAGCAGTACTTC.

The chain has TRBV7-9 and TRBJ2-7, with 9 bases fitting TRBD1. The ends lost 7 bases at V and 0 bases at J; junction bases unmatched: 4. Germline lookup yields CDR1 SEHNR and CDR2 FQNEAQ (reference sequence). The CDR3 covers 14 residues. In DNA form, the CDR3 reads TGTGCCAGCACATGGACAGGGGACTCCTACGAGCAGTACTTC. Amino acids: CASTWTGDSYEQYF.

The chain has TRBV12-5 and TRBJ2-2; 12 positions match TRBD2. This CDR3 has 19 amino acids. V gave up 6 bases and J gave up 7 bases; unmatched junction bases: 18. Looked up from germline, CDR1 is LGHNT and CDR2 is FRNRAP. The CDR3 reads CASGPTPDLAGGPHGELFF. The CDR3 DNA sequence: TGTGCTAGTGGCCCCACTCCCGACCTAGCGGGGGGGCCTCACGGGGAGCTGTTTTTT.

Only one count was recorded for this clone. DNA of the CDR3: TGTGCCAGTAGTAGTTGGCACGGGGGACAAGAGACCCAGTACTTC. The encoded protein is CASSSWHGGQETQYF. The J gene is TRBJ2-5, the V gene TRBV19, with TRBD2 as a possible D gene (6 bases). This CDR3 is built from 15 residues. Trimming cost V 4 bases and J 2 bases, with 14 bases left between them. The germline CDR1 and CDR2 sequences are LNHDA and SQIVND (reference sequence).

CDR3 in amino acids: CASHTGISYEQYF. As DNA, the CDR3 is TGTGCCAGCCACACAGGGATCTCCTACGAGCAGTACTTC. This sequence joins TRBV2 and TRBJ2-7, with D possibly TRBD1 on 6 matching bases. CDR3 length: 13 amino acids. Trimming took 8 bases from V and 0 from J, leaving 11 bases between them. CDR1 and CDR2 from the germline V gene are SNHLY and FYNNEI. Supplemented by reference TRBV2 and TRBJ2-7, the full variable domain reads EPEVTQTPSHQVTQMGQEVILRCVPISNHLYFYWYRQILGQKVEFLVSFYNNEISEKSEIFDDQFSVERPDGSNFTLKIRSTKLEDSAMYFCASHTGISYEQYFGPGTRLTVT.

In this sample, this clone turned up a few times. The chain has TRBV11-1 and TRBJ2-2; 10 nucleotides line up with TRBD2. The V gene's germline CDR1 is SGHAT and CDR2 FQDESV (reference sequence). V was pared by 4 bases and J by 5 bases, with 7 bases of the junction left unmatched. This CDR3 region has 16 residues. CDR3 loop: CASSSGTSVLTGELFF. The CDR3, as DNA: TGTGCCAGCAGCTCCGGGACTAGCGTTCTTACCGGGGAGCTGTTTTTT. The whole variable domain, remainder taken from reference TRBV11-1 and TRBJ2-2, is EAEVAQSPRYKITEKSQAVAFWCDPISGHATLYWYRQILGQGPELLVQFQDESVVDDSQLPKDRFSAERLKGVDSTLKIQPAELGDSAMYLCASSSGTSVLTGELFFGEGSRLTVL.

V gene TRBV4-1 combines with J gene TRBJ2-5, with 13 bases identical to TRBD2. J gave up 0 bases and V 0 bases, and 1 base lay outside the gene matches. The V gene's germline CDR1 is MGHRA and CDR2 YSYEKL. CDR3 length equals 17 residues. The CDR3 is CASSQEGTSGNQETQYF. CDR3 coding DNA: TGCGCCAGCAGCCAAGAGGGGACTAGCGGGAACCAAGAGACCCAGTACTTC.

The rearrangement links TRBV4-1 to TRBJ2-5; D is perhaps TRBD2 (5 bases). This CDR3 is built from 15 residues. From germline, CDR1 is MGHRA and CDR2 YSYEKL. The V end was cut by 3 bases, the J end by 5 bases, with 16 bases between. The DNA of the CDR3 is TGCGCCAGCAGCCAGGGTTCGGGGTATCGTGAGACCCAGTACTTC. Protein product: CASSQGSGYRETQYF.

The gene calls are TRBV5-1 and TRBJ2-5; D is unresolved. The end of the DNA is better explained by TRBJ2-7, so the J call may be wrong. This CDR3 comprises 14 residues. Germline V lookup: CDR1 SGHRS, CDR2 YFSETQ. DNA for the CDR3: TGCGCCAGCAGCTTGGACAGCCCCGCCTACGAGCAGTACTTC. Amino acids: CASSLDSPAYEQYF.

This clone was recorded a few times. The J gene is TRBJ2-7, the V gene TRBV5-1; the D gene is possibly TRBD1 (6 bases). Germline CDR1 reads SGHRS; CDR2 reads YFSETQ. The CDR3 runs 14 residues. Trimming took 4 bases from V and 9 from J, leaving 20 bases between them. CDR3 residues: CASSSETGPSGQYF. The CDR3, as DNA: TGCGCCAGCAGCAGTGAGACAGGACCCTCTGGGCAGTACTTC.

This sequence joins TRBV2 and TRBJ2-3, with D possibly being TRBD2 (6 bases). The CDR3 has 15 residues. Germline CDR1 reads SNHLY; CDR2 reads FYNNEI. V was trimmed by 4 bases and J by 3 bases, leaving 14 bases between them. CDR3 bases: TGTGCCAGCAGTGTCTTCGGTCGGGGGACAGATACGCAGTATTTT. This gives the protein CASSVFGRGTDTQYF.

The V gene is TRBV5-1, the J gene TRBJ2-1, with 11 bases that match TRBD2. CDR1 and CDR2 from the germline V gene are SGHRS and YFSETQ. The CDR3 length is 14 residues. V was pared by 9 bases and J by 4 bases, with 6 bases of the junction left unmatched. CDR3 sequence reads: CATSSSGGYNEQFF. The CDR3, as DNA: TGCGCCACCTCTTCTAGCGGGGGGTACAATGAGCAGTTCTTC.

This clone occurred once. CDR3 sequence reads: CASSVDGTGVYNEQFF. Written as DNA, the CDR3 is TGCGCCAGCAGCGTCGACGGGACAGGGGTCTACAATGAGCAGTTCTTC. The rearrangement joins TRBV4-3 to TRBJ2-1, with TRBD1 identical over 10 bases. Trimming took 5 bases from V and 3 from J; bases not matched to a gene: 7. The CDR3 has 16 amino acids. Germline CDR1 LGHNA, CDR2 YSLEER.

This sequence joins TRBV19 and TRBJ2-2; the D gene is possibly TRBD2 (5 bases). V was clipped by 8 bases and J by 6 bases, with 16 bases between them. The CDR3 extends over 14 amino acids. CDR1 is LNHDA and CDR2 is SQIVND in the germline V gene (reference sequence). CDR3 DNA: TGTGCCAGTCGGAGGCTCGGGGAACCCGGGGAGCTGTTTTTT. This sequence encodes CASRRLGEPGELFF.

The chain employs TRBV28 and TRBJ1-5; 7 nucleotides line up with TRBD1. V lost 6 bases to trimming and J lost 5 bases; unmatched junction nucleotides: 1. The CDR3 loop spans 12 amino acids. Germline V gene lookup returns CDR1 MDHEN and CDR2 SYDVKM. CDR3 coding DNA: TGTGCCAGCAGACAGGGGTATCAGCCCCAGCATTTT. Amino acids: CASRQGYQPQHF.

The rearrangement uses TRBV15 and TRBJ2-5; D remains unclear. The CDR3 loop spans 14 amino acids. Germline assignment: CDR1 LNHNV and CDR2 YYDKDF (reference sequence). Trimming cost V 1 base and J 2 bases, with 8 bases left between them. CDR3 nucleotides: TGTGCCACCAGCAGAGTGGGCCGACAAGAGACCCAGTACTTC. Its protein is CATSRVGRQETQYF.

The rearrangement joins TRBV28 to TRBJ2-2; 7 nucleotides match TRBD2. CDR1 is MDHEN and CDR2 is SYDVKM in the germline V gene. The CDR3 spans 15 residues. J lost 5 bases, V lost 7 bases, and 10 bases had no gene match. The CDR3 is CASTPAGERTGELFF. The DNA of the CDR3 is TGTGCCAGCACCCCTGCGGGGGAGAGGACCGGGGAGCTGTTTTTT.

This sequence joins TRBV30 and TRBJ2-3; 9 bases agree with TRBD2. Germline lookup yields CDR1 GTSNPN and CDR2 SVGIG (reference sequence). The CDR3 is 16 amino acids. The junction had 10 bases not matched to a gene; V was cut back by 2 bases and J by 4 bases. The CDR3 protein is CAWSPPGSGRPDTQYF. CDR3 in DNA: TGTGCCTGGAGTCCTCCGGGTAGCGGGAGACCAGATACGCAGTATTTT. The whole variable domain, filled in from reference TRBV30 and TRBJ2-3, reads SQTIHQWPATLVQPVGSPLSLECTVEGTSNPNLYWYRQAAGRGLQLLFYSVGIGQISSEVPQNLSASRPQDRQFILSSKKLLLSDSGFYLCAWSPPGSGRPDTQYFGPGTRLTVL.

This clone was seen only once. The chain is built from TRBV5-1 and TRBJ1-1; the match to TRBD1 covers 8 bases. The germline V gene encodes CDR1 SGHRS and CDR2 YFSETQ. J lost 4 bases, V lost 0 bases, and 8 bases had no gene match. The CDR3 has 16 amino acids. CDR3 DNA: TGCGCCAGCAGCTTGGACGTGCCAGGGGGCCCCACTGAAGCTTTCTTT. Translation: CASSLDVPGGPTEAFF.

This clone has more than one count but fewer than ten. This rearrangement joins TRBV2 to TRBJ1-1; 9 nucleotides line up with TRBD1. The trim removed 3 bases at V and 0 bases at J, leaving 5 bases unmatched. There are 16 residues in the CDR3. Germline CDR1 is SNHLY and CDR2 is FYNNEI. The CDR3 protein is CASSDGTGTMNTEAFF. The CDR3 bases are TGTGCCAGCAGTGATGGGACAGGGACAATGAACACTGAAGCTTTCTTT.

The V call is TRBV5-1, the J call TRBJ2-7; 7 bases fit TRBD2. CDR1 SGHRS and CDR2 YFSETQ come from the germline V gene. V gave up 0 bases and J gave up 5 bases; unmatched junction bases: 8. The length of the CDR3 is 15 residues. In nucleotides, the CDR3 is TGCGCCAGCAGCTTGGGGGCGGGAGCGGGACACGAGCAGTACTTC. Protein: CASSLGAGAGHEQYF.

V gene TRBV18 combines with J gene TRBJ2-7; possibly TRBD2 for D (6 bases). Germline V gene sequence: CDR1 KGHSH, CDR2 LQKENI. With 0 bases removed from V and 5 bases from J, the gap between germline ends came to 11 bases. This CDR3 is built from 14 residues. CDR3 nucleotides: TGTGCCAGCTCACCACCTGCGGGGAAGAACGAGCAGTACTTC. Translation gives CASSPPAGKNEQYF.

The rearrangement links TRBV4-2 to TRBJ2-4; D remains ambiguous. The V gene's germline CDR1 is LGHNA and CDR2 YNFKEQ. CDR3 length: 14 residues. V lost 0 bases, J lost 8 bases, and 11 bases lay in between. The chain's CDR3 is CASSQERSYDIQYF. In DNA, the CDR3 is TGTGCCAGCAGCCAAGAGAGGAGTTATGACATTCAGTACTTC.

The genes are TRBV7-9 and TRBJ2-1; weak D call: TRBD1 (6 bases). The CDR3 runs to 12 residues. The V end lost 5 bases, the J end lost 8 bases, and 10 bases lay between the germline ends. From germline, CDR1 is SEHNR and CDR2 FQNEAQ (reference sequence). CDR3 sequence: CASSVQGYEQFF. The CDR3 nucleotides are TGTGCCAGCAGCGTACAGGGTTATGAGCAGTTCTTC.